In this sample, the clone carrying this T cell receptor beta chain turned up once. This specimen belongs to a study of blood T cell repertoires in COVID-19. Study overall: T cells, B-cell-depleted T cells, or PBMCs supplied cDNA or gDNA.

Recruited during active infection, patients (from Seattle) were subsequently followed longitudinally. Original processing methods: By means of reference gene primer amplification, nucleated cell counts were estimated. Method: immunoSEQ multiplex PCR; TCRdb's copy keeps in-frame clones and lacks some. The D gene and trimming were derived from the DNA, and the V and J assignments and clone size from that table. The repertoire consists of a few hundred thousand clones, with more than 75% occurring once and the leading ten covering less than 6%. This CDR3 spans 17 amino acids. V was pared by 0 bases and J by 7 bases, with 9 bases of the junction left unmatched. Germline V gene lookup returns CDR1 SGHNT and CDR2 YYREEE (reference sequence).

The receptor comes from a woman aged 70 to 79 with COVID-19, enrolled during active disease. Sequenced input: peripheral blood. V gene TRBV5-4 combines with J gene TRBJ2-2, with TRBD2 identical over 10 bases. In DNA, the CDR3 is TGTGCCAGCAGCTTGGTTGGTCTAGCGGGAGTGGTCGGGGAGCTGTTTTTT. Translated: CASSLVGLAGVVGELFF.